The rows below give T cell receptor beta chains drawn from one sample of a study of chemoradiotherapy in HPV16-positive cancers. Profiling relied on immunoSEQ multiplex PCR, and the TCRdb table lists in-frame clones only, not all of them. The data show 5,900 or so clones, with approximately 79% seen just once and over 5.5% held by the top ten. This specimen was tumor tissue, taken from a patient who underwent chemoradiotherapy. These receptors all come from a human donor with HPV-associated anogenital cancer. The CDR3 runs from the conserved cysteine through the conserved F or W. Fields, in order: J gene, clone size, D gene, V gene, CDR3 protein, CDR3 DNA. The D gene is left open where the match is weak. The size of a clone is reported for some rows only, either as once, few or many, or as a class for expanded clones.

J: TRBJ2-7; size: NA; D: NA; V: TRBV19; CDR3: CASSQGMSSYEQYF; DNA: TGTGCCAGTAGCCAAGGAATGAGCTCCTACGAGCAGTACTTC
J: TRBJ1-4; size: few; D: TRBD1; V: TRBV9; CDR3: CASSVRGQWGEKLFF; DNA: TGTGCCAGCAGCGTTAGGGGACAGTGGGGGGAAAAACTGTTTTTT
J: TRBJ1-2; size: NA; D: TRBD1; V: TRBV4-1; CDR3: CASSQATGALNYGYTF; DNA: TGCGCCAGCAGCCAAGCTACAGGGGCTCTTAACTATGGCTACACCTTC
J: TRBJ1-6; size: NA; D: NA; V: TRBV14; CDR3: CASSQEKYSPLHF; DNA: TGTGCCAGCAGCCAAGAGAAGTATTCACCCCTCCACTTT
J: TRBJ1-3; size: NA; D: NA; V: TRBV7-2; CDR3: CASSLLPGGYGNTIYF; DNA: TGTGCCAGCAGCCTATTACCCGGGGGGTATGGAAACACCATATATTTT
J: TRBJ2-3; size: NA; D: NA; V: TRBV11-3; CDR3: CASSLRVGAPLTDTQYF; DNA: TGTGCCAGCAGCTTACGGGTGGGGGCTCCTCTCACAGATACGCAGTATTTT
J: TRBJ2-5; size: NA; D: NA; V: TRBV6-5; CDR3: CASSYSILEETQYF; DNA: TGTGCCAGCAGTTACTCGATTCTCGAGGAGACCCAGTACTTC
J: TRBJ2-7; size: NA; D: TRBD2; V: TRBV7-2; CDR3: CASSYLAGDSYEQYF; DNA: TGTGCCAGCAGCTATCTAGCGGGGGACTCCTACGAGCAGTACTTC
J: TRBJ2-2; size: NA; D: NA; V: TRBV6-1; CDR3: CASKGQGNTGELFF; DNA: TGTGCCAGCAAGGGTCAGGGGAATACCGGGGAGCTGTTTTTT
J: TRBJ1-1; size: NA; D: NA; V: TRBV4-3; CDR3: CASSQVQGGGTEAFF; DNA: TGCGCCAGCAGCCAAGTCCAGGGAGGGGGAACTGAAGCTTTCTTT
J: TRBJ1-2; size: NA; D: NA; V: TRBV4-2; CDR3: CASSLDTLEGYTF; DNA: TGTGCCAGCAGCCTCGATACCCTGGAGGGCTACACCTTC
J: TRBJ1-1; size: once; D: NA; V: TRBV10-2; CDR3: CASRETALGTEAFF; DNA: TGCGCCAGCAGAGAGACAGCTTTAGGCACTGAAGCTTTCTTT
J: TRBJ1-5; size: NA; D: NA; V: TRBV18; CDR3: CASSPSRVNSPPQHF; DNA: TGTGCCAGCTCACCTTCTCGGGTTAACTCCCCGCCCCAGCATTTT
J: TRBJ1-1; size: few; D: NA; V: TRBV9; CDR3: CASTPGADNTEAFF; DNA: TGTGCCAGCACCCCTGGGGCCGATAACACTGAAGCTTTCTTT
J: TRBJ2-1; size: NA; D: TRBD2; V: TRBV28; CDR3: CASDGLANEQFF; DNA: TGTGCCAGTGACGGACTAGCTAATGAGCAGTTCTTC
J: TRBJ1-4; size: NA; D: NA; V: TRBV2; CDR3: CATSRGGTTNEKLFF; DNA: TGTGCCACCTCTCGTGGCGGAACAACTAATGAAAAACTGTTTTTT
J: TRBJ2-5; size: NA; D: NA; V: TRBV7-3; CDR3: CASSPNGGRQETQYF; DNA: TGTGCCAGCAGCCCCAATGGAGGACGGCAAGAGACCCAGTACTTC
J: TRBJ1-1; size: NA; D: NA; V: TRBV27; CDR3: CASSPSRGTHHTEAFF; DNA: TGTGCCAGCAGTCCTAGCCGCGGGACGCACCACACTGAAGCTTTCTTT
J: TRBJ2-7; size: once; D: NA; V: TRBV18; CDR3: CASSTGSLSYEQYF; DNA: TGTGCCAGCTCCACAGGGTCGTTATCCTACGAGCAGTACTTC
J: TRBJ1-5; size: few; D: TRBD1; V: TRBV7-6; CDR3: CASSETGGTANQPQHF; DNA: TGTGCCAGCAGCGAAACAGGGGGGACGGCGAATCAGCCCCAGCATTTT